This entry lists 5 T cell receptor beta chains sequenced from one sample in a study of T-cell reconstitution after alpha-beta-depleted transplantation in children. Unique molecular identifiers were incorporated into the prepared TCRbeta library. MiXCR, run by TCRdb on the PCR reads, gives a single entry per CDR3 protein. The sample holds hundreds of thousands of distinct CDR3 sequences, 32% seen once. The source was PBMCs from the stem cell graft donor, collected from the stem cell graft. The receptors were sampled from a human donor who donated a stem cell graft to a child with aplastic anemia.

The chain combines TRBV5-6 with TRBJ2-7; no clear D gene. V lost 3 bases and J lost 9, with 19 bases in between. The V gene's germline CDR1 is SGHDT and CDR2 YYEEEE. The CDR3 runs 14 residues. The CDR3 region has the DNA TGTGCCAGCAGCTCGGGTGACCTAGGTGTAGGGCAGTACGTC. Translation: CASSSGDLGVGQYV.

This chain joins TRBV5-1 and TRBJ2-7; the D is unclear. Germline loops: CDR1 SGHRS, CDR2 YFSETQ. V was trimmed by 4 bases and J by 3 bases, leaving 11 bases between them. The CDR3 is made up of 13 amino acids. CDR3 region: CASSGAAIYEQYF. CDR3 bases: TGCGCCAGCAGCGGCGCGGCAATCTACGAGCAGTACTTC.

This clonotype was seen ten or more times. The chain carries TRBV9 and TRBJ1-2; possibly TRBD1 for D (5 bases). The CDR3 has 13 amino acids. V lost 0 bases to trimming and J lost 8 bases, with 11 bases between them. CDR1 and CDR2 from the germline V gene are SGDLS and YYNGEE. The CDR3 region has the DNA TGTGCCAGCAGCGTAGTTCAGGGCGGCGGCTACACCTTC. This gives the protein CASSVVQGGGYTF.

The CDR3 DNA reads TGTGCCAGCAGAGTCACCGGGACGTCGAGAGAGCAGTACTTC. It specifies CASRVTGTSREQYF. This chain joins TRBV12-3 or TRBV12-4 and TRBJ2-7, with D possibly called TRBD1 or TRBD2 (5 bases each). This CDR3 has 14 amino acids. Trimming shortened V by 6 bases and J by 7 bases, and 19 bases separated the two germline ends.

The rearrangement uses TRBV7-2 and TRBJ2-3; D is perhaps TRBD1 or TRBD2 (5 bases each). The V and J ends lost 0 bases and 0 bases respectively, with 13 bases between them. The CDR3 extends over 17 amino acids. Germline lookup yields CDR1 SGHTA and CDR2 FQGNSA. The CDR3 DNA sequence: TGTGCCAGCAGCTTAGCGGGGGTAGCGATCAGCACAGATACGCAGTATTTT. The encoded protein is CASSLAGVAISTDTQYF.